The 18 T cell receptor beta chains below all came from one sample that was sequenced in a study of neurological immune-mediated disorders. MiXCR was run by TCRdb on the 5' RACE reads, yielding one entry per CDR3 protein. The table has approximately 74,000 distinct CDR3 sequences, roughly 9.9% seen once. The source material was PBMCs. The receptors originated from a middle-aged man in good health.

The sample holds many counts of this clonotype. This chain joins TRBV5-1 and TRBJ1-5; 9 bases match TRBD1. Per germline, CDR1 SGHRS and CDR2 YFSETQ. The trim removed 4 bases at V and 7 bases at J, leaving 12 bases unmatched. CDR3 length equals 16 residues. The DNA of the CDR3 is TGCGCCAGCAGCCCCGAGACAGGGGGGGGTGAGCAGCCCCAGCATTTT. Its protein is CASSPETGGGEQPQHF. The entire variable domain, with the rest obtained from reference TRBV5-1 and TRBJ1-5, is as follows: KAGVTQTPRYLIKTRGQQVTLSCSPISGHRSVSWYQQTPGQGLQFLFEYFSETQRNKGNFPGRFSGRQFSNSRSEMNVSTLELGDSALYLCASSPETGGGEQPQHFGDGTRLSIL.

This clonotype was seen at least ten times. The chain is built from TRBV25-1 and TRBJ2-3; no firm D call. CDR3 length: 12 amino acids. Germline loops: CDR1 MGHDK, CDR2 SYGVNS. V lost 3 bases and J 2 bases, leaving 3 bases between the germline ends. CDR3 loop: CASSDYTDTQYF. The DNA of the CDR3 is TGTGCCAGCAGTGACTACACAGATACGCAGTATTTT.

This clonotype has ten or more counts. The chain couples TRBV6-6 to TRBJ1-5, with 7 bases lining up with TRBD1. The germline V gene encodes CDR1 MNHNY and CDR2 SVGAGI (reference sequence). The CDR3 covers 15 residues. The V and J ends lost 9 bases and 1 base, in that order; junction bases with no gene match: 9. As DNA, the CDR3 is TGTGCCAGTCTAGACAGGGATGAAAGCAATCAGCCCCAGCATTTT. It specifies CASLDRDESNQPQHF.

This clonotype was picked up many times. The V and J genes are TRBV20-1 and TRBJ2-1; a weak D match, TRBD2 (6 bases). CDR1 and CDR2 from the germline V gene are DFQATT and SNEGSKA (reference sequence). Trimming left V 2 bases short and J 8 bases short, with 28 bases between. The CDR3 contains 18 residues. CDR3: CSARIKTFRKRVGDEQFF. For the CDR3, the DNA is TGCAGTGCTAGAATTAAAACCTTCCGGAAGCGGGTGGGCGATGAGCAGTTCTTC.

Ten or more counts support this clonotype. V and J are TRBV2 and TRBJ2-7; 9 bases agree with TRBD2. This CDR3 spans 16 amino acids. Germline V gene lookup returns CDR1 SNHLY and CDR2 FYNNEI. Germline trimming cut 3 bases from V and 9 bases from J; bases unmatched to any gene: 15. The CDR3, as DNA: TGTGCCAGCAGTGAGGTGGGGCTAGCGGGGCTCCTACCGCAGTACTTC. Translated: CASSEVGLAGLLPQYF.

The sample holds many counts of this clonotype. The DNA for the CDR3 is TGCGCCAGCAAGAAGGGGCAGAGATCCTACGAGCAGTACTTC. Translating gives CASKKGQRSYEQYF. The chain links TRBV5-1 to TRBJ2-7, with D possibly matching TRBD1 (5 bases). Germline assignment: CDR1 SGHRS and CDR2 YFSETQ. This CDR3 comprises 14 residues. The ends were cut back, 6 bases at V and 1 base at J, with 14 bases in the middle.

This clonotype was counted at least ten times. The chain links TRBV5-6 to TRBJ1-1, with D unresolved. V gave up 0 bases and J gave up 0 bases, with 9 bases separating them. This CDR3 is 15 amino acids long. CDR1 and CDR2 from the germline V gene are SGHDT and YYEEEE. CDR3 region: CASSLVQRLNTEAFF. The CDR3 bases are TGTGCCAGCAGCTTGGTTCAGCGTTTGAACACTGAAGCTTTCTTT.

This clonotype was seen at least ten times. The chain couples TRBV20-1 to TRBJ2-3; 8 nucleotides line up with TRBD1. Germline CDR1 DFQATT, CDR2 SNEGSKA (reference sequence). With V trimmed by 0 bases and J by 2 bases, 7 bases remained unmatched. The CDR3 is 16 amino acids. This CDR3 is CSARDPTGALTDTQYF. In DNA form, the CDR3 reads TGCAGTGCTAGAGACCCGACAGGGGCCCTCACAGATACGCAGTATTTT.

The chain joins TRBV6-1 to TRBJ1-1; no clear D gene. V lost 1 base and J 3 bases, leaving 6 bases between the germline ends. The CDR3 is 13 residues long. Germline values: CDR1 MNHNS, CDR2 SASEGT. The CDR3 region has the DNA TGTGCCAGCAGTGAAGGGCACCACACTGAAGCTTTCTTT. Protein product: CASSEGHHTEAFF.

This clonotype was found many times. The genes are TRBV7-2 and TRBJ1-6, with 8 bases that match TRBD1. The V gene end was trimmed by 5 bases and the J gene end by 7 bases; junction bases not matched to a gene: 4. The CDR3 contains 14 residues. Per germline, CDR1 SGHTA and CDR2 FQGNSA. The CDR3 nucleotides are TGTGCCAGCAGCACAGGACAGGGCAATTCACCCCTCCACTTT. Amino acids: CASSTGQGNSPLHF. Looking up the rest from reference TRBV7-2 and TRBJ1-6 gives the full variable domain: GAGVSQSPSNKVTEKGKDVELRCDPISGHTALYWYRQSLGQGLEFLIYFQGNSAPDKSGLPSDRFSAERTGGSVSTLTIQRTQQEDSAVYLCASSTGQGNSPLHFGNGTRLTVT.

This clonotype occurred many times. The chain recombines TRBV12-3 or TRBV12-4 with TRBJ1-4; the match to TRBD1 covers 10 bases. The CDR3 spans 17 residues. The junction had 9 bases not matched to a gene; V was cut back by 5 bases and J by 3 bases. CDR3 sequence: CASSPRGQGFSNEKLFF. The CDR3 nucleotides are TGTGCCAGCAGTCCCCGGGGACAGGGGTTTTCTAATGAAAAACTGTTTTTT.

This clonotype was observed many times. This chain connects TRBV20-1 to TRBJ2-3; the D gene is possibly TRBD2 (6 bases). Trimming removed 0 bases at V and 2 bases at J, with 12 bases between. In germline, CDR1 is DFQATT, CDR2 SNEGSKA (reference sequence). The CDR3 covers 15 residues. The chain's CDR3 is CSARDPGGPTDTQYF. The DNA for the CDR3 is TGCAGTGCTAGAGATCCCGGGGGACCCACAGATACGCAGTATTTT.

The chain employs TRBV30 and TRBJ1-6; possibly TRBD1 for D (5 bases). Germline V lookup: CDR1 GTSNPN, CDR2 SVGIG (reference sequence). The V end was cut by 8 bases, the J end by 8 bases, with 13 bases between. The CDR3 is made up of 12 amino acids. The CDR3 DNA sequence: TGTGCCCGGGGACGAGGAGATTCACCCCTCCACTTT. This translates into CARGRGDSPLHF.

This clonotype was seen ten or more times. This chain links TRBV5-1 with TRBJ2-2; D is unclear. Germline V lookup: CDR1 SGHRS, CDR2 YFSETQ. The CDR3 is 15 amino acids. Trimming took 0 bases from V and 0 from J, leaving 6 bases between them. CDR3 sequence reads: CASSLDPANTGELFF. The CDR3 nucleotides are TGCGCCAGCAGCTTGGATCCCGCGAACACCGGGGAGCTGTTTTTT.

This clonotype was found many times. The chain carries TRBV20-1 and TRBJ1-2; TRBD1 matches 12 bases. Germline assignment: CDR1 DFQATT and CDR2 SNEGSKA (reference sequence). Germline trimming cut 4 bases from V and 2 bases from J; bases unmatched to any gene: 5. The length of the CDR3 is 15 residues. CDR3 in amino acids: CSATGQGATNYGYTF. DNA of the CDR3: TGCAGTGCTACGGGACAGGGGGCGACCAACTATGGCTACACCTTC.

This clonotype was observed many times. This sequence joins TRBV4-2 and TRBJ2-6, with D tentatively TRBD1 (7 bases). The V and J ends lost 4 bases and 0 bases respectively, with 16 bases between them. In germline, CDR1 is LGHNA, CDR2 YNFKEQ. There are 18 residues in the CDR3. CDR3 DNA: TGTGCCAGCAGCCCCACAGCAGGGGGAGGCTCTGGGGCCAACGTCCTGACTTTC. This gives the protein CASSPTAGGGSGANVLTF.

This clonotype was seen at least ten times. The chain uses TRBV27 and TRBJ1-5; maybe TRBD1 (5 bases). The CDR3 loop spans 18 amino acids. Trimming left V 6 bases short and J 0 bases short, with 21 bases between. CDR1 is MNHEY, CDR2 SMNVEV, per germline (reference sequence). In DNA, the CDR3 is TGTGCCAGCAGCTCCTCGCGGGCAGGGAGAGATAGCAATCAGCCCCAGCATTTT. Residues: CASSSSRAGRDSNQPQHF.

For the CDR3, the DNA is TGTGCCAGCAGCTTAGTGGCAGCGAGTTTCACCTACGAGCAGTACTTC. Translated, it gives CASSLVAASFTYEQYF. The chain couples TRBV7-9 to TRBJ2-7; D uncertain. Germline V gene sequence: CDR1 SEHNR, CDR2 FQNEAQ (reference sequence). CDR3 length equals 16 residues. The V end lost 1 base, the J end lost 2 bases, and 15 bases lay between the germline ends. Using reference TRBV7-9 and TRBJ2-7 for the parts outside the CDR3, the full variable domain is DTGVSQNPRHKITKRGQNVTFRCDPISEHNRLYWYRQTLGQGPEFLTYFQNEAQLEKSRLLSDRFSAERPKGSFSTLEIQRTEQGDSAMYLCASSLVAASFTYEQYFGPGTRLTVT.